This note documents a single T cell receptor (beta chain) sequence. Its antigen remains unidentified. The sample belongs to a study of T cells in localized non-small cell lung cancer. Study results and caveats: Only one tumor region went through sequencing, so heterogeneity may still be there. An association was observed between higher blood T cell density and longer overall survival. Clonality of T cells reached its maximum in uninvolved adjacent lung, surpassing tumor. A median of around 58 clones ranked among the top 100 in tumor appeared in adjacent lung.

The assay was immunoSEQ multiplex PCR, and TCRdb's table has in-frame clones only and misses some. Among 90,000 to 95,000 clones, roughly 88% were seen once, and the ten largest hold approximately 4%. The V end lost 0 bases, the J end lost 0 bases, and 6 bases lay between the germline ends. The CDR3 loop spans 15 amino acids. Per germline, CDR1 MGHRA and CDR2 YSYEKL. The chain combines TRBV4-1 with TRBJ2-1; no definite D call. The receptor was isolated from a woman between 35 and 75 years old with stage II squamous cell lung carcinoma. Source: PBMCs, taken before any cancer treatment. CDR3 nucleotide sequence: TGCGCCAGCAGCCAAGATCTGACCTCCTACAATGAGCAGTTCTTC. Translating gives CASSQDLTSYNEQFF.